Listed below are T cell receptor beta chains from one sample, sequenced in a study of cytomegalovirus exposure and HLA in healthy donors. Measured with immunoSEQ multiplex PCR; TCRdb has only the in-frame clones, and not every one. There are some 96,000 clones in the sample; under 65% occur only once, and roughly 3.2% lies in the top ten. Sequenced input: PBMCs. The receptors derive from a man aged 55 to 70 in good health and CMV-seronegative. Both conserved end residues are part of each CDR3. D genes are given only for firm matches.

D: .
J: TRBJ1-2
V: TRBV4-1
CDR3: CASSQDSMGYTF
DNA: TGCGCCAGCAGCCAAGACAGTATGGGCTACACCTTC

D: .
J: TRBJ2-1
V: TRBV19
CDR3: CASIRGCEQFF
DNA: TGTGCCAGCATAAGGGGTTGTGAGCAGTTCTTC

D: .
J: TRBJ2-7
V: TRBV5-6
CDR3: CASSFWGGAPSSYEQYF
DNA: TGTGCCAGCAGTTTTTGGGGGGGGGCACCGAGCTCCTACGAGCAGTACTTC

D: .
J: TRBJ2-1
V: TRBV2
CDR3: CASTGPGSSDYNEQFF
DNA: TGTGCCAGCACCGGACCCGGGAGTTCCGACTACAATGAGCAGTTCTTC

D: .
J: TRBJ1-2
V: TRBV2
CDR3: CASSVEANYGYTF
DNA: TGTGCCAGCAGTGTAGAAGCAAACTATGGCTACACCTTC

D: .
J: TRBJ1-6
V: TRBV18
CDR3: CASSPSPRGDSPLHF
DNA: TGTGCCAGCTCACCCTCTCCCAGGGGAGATTCACCCCTCCACTTT

D: .
J: TRBJ2-1
V: TRBV6-4
CDR3: CASSLASSQSYNEQFF
DNA: TGTGCCAGCAGTTTGGCTAGCTCTCAGTCCTACAATGAGCAGTTCTTC

D: TRBD1
J: TRBJ2-3
V: TRBV5-1
CDR3: CASSSGTGLGDTQYF
DNA: TGCGCCAGCAGCTCGGGGACAGGTCTAGGAGATACGCAGTATTTT

D: .
J: TRBJ1-1
V: TRBV7-2
CDR3: CASSLTKWGGGAFF
DNA: TGTGCCAGCAGCCTCACCAAATGGGGCGGAGGGGCTTTCTTT

D: TRBD1
J: TRBJ2-1
V: TRBV6-5
CDR3: CASSYGQGGNEQFF
DNA: TGTGCCAGCAGTTACGGACAGGGAGGCAATGAGCAGTTCTTC

D: TRBD1
J: TRBJ1-1
V: TRBV29-1
CDR3: CSVKAQGAQEGGTEAFF
DNA: TGCAGCGTTAAAGCACAGGGGGCGCAGGAGGGGGGGACTGAAGCTTTCTTT

D: .
J: TRBJ1-1
V: TRBV19
CDR3: CASSTNRAATEAFF
DNA: TGTGCCAGTAGCACCAACAGGGCGGCCACTGAAGCTTTCTTT

D: .
J: TRBJ2-7
V: TRBV9
CDR3: CASSVEYYSYEQYF
DNA: TGTGCCAGCAGCGTAGAATATTACAGCTACGAGCAGTACTTC

D: TRBD2
J: TRBJ2-1
V: TRBV7-7
CDR3: CASSLAPRTSGRAIFVNEQFF
DNA: TGTGCCAGCAGCTTAGCGCCCCGGACTAGCGGGAGGGCCATCTTTGTTAATGAGCAGTTCTTC

D: .
J: TRBJ2-7
V: TRBV6-1
CDR3: CASLGLDYYEQYF
DNA: TGTGCCAGCCTTGGACTCGATTACTACGAGCAGTACTTC

D: .
J: TRBJ1-1
V: TRBV5-1
CDR3: CASSPLSDTEAFF
DNA: TGCGCCAGCAGCCCCCTGTCGGACACTGAAGCCTTCTTT